This TCR beta chain was sequenced in a study of response to subunit inactivated influenza vaccine. Findings and limits, study-wide: The authors offered the suggestion that each seasonal influenza vaccination recruits few new T cells.

The sample holds a few counts of this clonotype. Its antigen remains unknown. TCRdb reanalysed the RT-PCR reads using MiXCR and keeps one entry per CDR3 protein. The data show about 780,000 distinct CDR3 sequences, under 20% seen once. The TCR originated in a man aged 45-60 years who received an inactivated influenza vaccine. Source: PBMCs from blood, taken roughly 5 days after vaccination.

CDR3 loop: CSVSDSYEQYF. The CDR3 DNA sequence: TGCAGCGTTTCCGACAGCTACGAGCAGTACTTC. The chain joins TRBV29-1 to TRBJ2-7; weak D call: TRBD1 (5 bases). The CDR3 loop spans 11 amino acids. From germline, CDR1 is SQVTM and CDR2 ANQGSEA. Trimming removed 5 bases from V and 3 bases from J, with 8 bases in between.